This T cell receptor beta chain is drawn from a study of T-cell memory formation after mild COVID-19. This clonotype showed up just a few times. TCRdb passed the 5' RACE reads through MiXCR, listing each CDR3 protein once. The sample gives 530,000 or so distinct CDR3 sequences, 17% of which show up once; around 8.1% is in the top ten. The germline V gene has CDR1 SQVTM and CDR2 ANQGSEA. This CDR3 spans 14 amino acids. The V and J ends lost 4 bases and 5 bases respectively, with 17 bases between them. The J gene is TRBJ2-5, the V gene TRBV29-1; unclear D gene. This TCR was recovered from an adult woman who had mild COVID-19 (a few samples of this study predate the infection). Cell type and time point are not known. The sample comprised PBMCs or a T cell subset sorted from them (not recorded which). In DNA, the CDR3 is TGCAGCGTTGTCCCCGGGCCCCGAACGGAGACCCAGTACTTC. It yields the protein CSVVPGPRTETQYF.